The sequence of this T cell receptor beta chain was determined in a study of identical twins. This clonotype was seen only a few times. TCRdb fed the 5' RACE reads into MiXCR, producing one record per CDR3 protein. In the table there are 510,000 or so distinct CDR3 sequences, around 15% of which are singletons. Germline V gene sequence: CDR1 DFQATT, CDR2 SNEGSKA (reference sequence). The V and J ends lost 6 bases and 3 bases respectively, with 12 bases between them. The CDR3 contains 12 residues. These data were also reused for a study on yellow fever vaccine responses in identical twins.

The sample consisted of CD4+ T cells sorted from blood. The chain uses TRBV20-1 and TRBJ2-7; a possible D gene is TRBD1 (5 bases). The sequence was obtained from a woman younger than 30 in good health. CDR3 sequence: CSARKGIYEQYF. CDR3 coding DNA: TGCAGTGCCCGGAAGGGGATCTACGAGCAGTACTTC.